Listed here are 6 T cell receptor beta chains from one sample, sequenced in a study of tumor-infiltrating lymphocytes in glioblastoma multiforme. TCRB libraries came from RNA via three nested multiplex PCR rounds. TCRdb ran MiXCR on the multiplex PCR reads and lists one entry per CDR3 protein. The table lists some 10,000 distinct CDR3 sequences, roughly two thirds of them singletons. The material sequenced was brain tumor tissue. Receptors were obtained from a male donor with glioblastoma.

The gene calls are TRBV20-1 and TRBJ1-3; TRBD1 is a possible D gene (5 bases). V dropped 1 base and J dropped 0 bases, with 10 bases sitting between them. Germline V CDR1 and CDR2: DFQATT, SNEGSKA (reference sequence). The CDR3 spans 15 residues. Written as DNA, the CDR3 is TGCAGTGCTAGAGTCTTGGGGGTCTCTGGAAACACCATATATTTT. Translated, it gives CSARVLGVSGNTIYF.

This clonotype was counted a single time. The chain couples TRBV6-5 to TRBJ2-7, with D tentatively TRBD2 (6 bases). The CDR3 is 13 residues long. V lost 7 bases to trimming and J lost 6 bases, with 16 bases between them. The germline V gene has CDR1 MNHEY and CDR2 SVGAGI. The CDR3 loop is CASTIGGTGEQYF. CDR3 DNA: TGTGCCAGCACCATTGGCGGGACGGGCGAGCAGTACTTC.

This rearrangement joins TRBV20-1 to TRBJ2-2; D gene uncertain. Per germline, CDR1 DFQATT and CDR2 SNEGSKA (reference sequence). V was pared by 5 bases and J by 3 bases, with 13 bases between. This CDR3 is 14 amino acids long. CDR3 sequence reads: CSALSGLDTGELFF. Written as DNA, the CDR3 is TGCAGTGCTCTCTCCGGGCTTGACACCGGGGAGCTGTTTTTT.

By frequency in the sample, this clonotype is medium-sized. The V and J genes are TRBV20-1 and TRBJ1-2; TRBD1 agrees at 7 bases. Germline V lookup: CDR1 DFQATT, CDR2 SNEGSKA (reference sequence). The CDR3 contains 14 residues. Trimming cost V 3 bases and J 1 base; bases outside gene matches: 5. In DNA form, the CDR3 reads TGCAGTGCTAGGAGGGACAGTGTTAACTATGGCTACACCTTC. Protein: CSARRDSVNYGYTF.

About this clonotype itself: A junction end diverges from the germline sequence, so it may reflect a read error. The V gene is TRBV20-1, the J gene TRBJ2-7; 7 bases map to TRBD1. The CDR3 runs 13 residues. From germline, CDR1 is DFQATT and CDR2 SNEGSKA (reference sequence). CDR3 DNA: TGCTGTGCCAGGGACAGTTACTCCTACGAGCAGTACTTC. It encodes CCARDSYSYEQYF.

A note on this clonotype: One end of the junction fails to match germline, which may point to a read error. The J gene is TRBJ2-5, the V gene TRBV4-1; 8 bases align to TRBD2. CDR1 is MGHRA and CDR2 is YSYEKL in the germline V gene. The CDR3 contains 17 residues. The CDR3 sequence: CTSSQEVASGCGGTQYF. The CDR3 DNA follows: TGCACCAGCAGCCAAGAGGTGGCTAGCGGGTGTGGGGGGACCCAGTATTTC.